These 27 T cell receptor beta chains originate from one sample sequenced in a study of molecular identifiers for immune sequencing clone quantification. MiXCR, applied by TCRdb to the PCR reads, yields one record per CDR3 protein. The sample has some 590,000 distinct CDR3 sequences, around 25% seen once. Sequencing was performed on naive CD8+ T cells from blood, with Jurkat cell RNA spiked in. The subset denotes: FACS-sorted CD8+CD4-CCR7+CD45RA+ naive T cells. The receptors derive from a human donor in good health. Some libraries in this study had Jurkat cell RNA spiked in.

Note on this clonotype: A much larger clone lies one base from this, so it may be a read error. V usage is TRBV24-1 and J usage is TRBJ2-1, with 8 positions matching TRBD2. This CDR3 contains 18 residues. V trimming: 3 bases; J trimming: 0 bases; junction bases outside the gene matches: 9. Germline V gene data show CDR1 as KGHDR and CDR2 as SFDVKD. This CDR3 is CATSDPTSEVGSYNEQFF. CDR3 nucleotides: TGTGCCACCAGTGATCCGACTAGCGAAGTAGGCTCCTACAATGAGCAGTTCTTC.

The chain joins TRBV20-1 to TRBJ1-2, with D unclear. This CDR3 contains 15 residues. Germline V CDR1 and CDR2: DFQATT, SNEGSKA (reference sequence). This CDR3 reads CSAYLGDVLDYGYTF. CDR3 bases: TGCAGCGCCTATCTAGGAGACGTTTTAGACTATGGCTACACCTTC.

This clonotype was observed a handful of times. CDR3 loop: CASSVGLGTGRQETQYF. CDR3 DNA: TGTGCCAGCAGCGTAGGTCTAGGGACAGGGCGTCAAGAGACCCAGTACTTC. The chain recombines TRBV9 with TRBJ2-5, with TRBD1 matching 9 bases. Looked up from germline, CDR1 is SGDLS and CDR2 is YYNGEE. CDR3 length: 17 residues. V shed 0 bases and J 2 bases; nucleotides not matched to a gene: 8.

The gene calls are TRBV14 and TRBJ2-5; 8 bases agree with TRBD1. Germline lookup yields CDR1 SGHDN and CDR2 FVKESK. The CDR3 extends over 14 amino acids. Germline trimming cut 4 bases from V and 7 bases from J; bases unmatched to any gene: 8. The CDR3 sequence: CASSLDRAYGTQYF. DNA of the CDR3: TGTGCCAGCAGCCTGGACAGGGCCTATGGGACCCAGTACTTC.

Details on this clonotype: A read error may be the cause here, since a much bigger clone is one base away. The chain is built from TRBV7-9 and TRBJ2-7, with TRBD1 matching over 12 bases. There are 14 residues in the CDR3. After removal of 4 bases from V and 6 bases from J, the junction contained 4 bases not matched to a gene. The germline V gene encodes CDR1 SEHNR and CDR2 FQNEAQ (reference sequence). Here the CDR3 reads CASSSGTGGFEQYF. CDR3 bases: TGTGCCAGCAGCTCCGGGACAGGGGGCTTCGAGCAGTACTTC. Looking up the rest from reference TRBV7-9 and TRBJ2-7 gives the full variable domain: DTGVSQNPRHKITKRGQNVTFRCDPISEHNRLYWYRQTLGQGPEFLTYFQNEAQLEKSRLLSDRFSAERPKGSFSTLEIQRTEQGDSAMYLCASSSGTGGFEQYFGPGTRLTVT.

Worth noting for this clonotype: One end of the junction fails to match germline, which may point to a read error. The V and J genes are TRBV4-1 and TRBJ2-7; the D is unclear. This CDR3 comprises 16 residues. The germline gives CDR1 MGHRA, CDR2 YSYEKL. This chain's CDR3 is CARSQEYHISSYEQYF. The CDR3 nucleotides are TGCGCCCGCAGCCAAGAATACCATATAAGCTCCTACGAGCAGTACTTC.

This chain connects TRBV28 to TRBJ2-3; 7 bases are a match to TRBD2. There are 17 residues in the CDR3. The trim removed 1 base at V and 2 bases at J, leaving 9 bases unmatched. The germline gives CDR1 MDHEN, CDR2 SYDVKM. The CDR3 region has the DNA TGTGCCAGCAGTTTATTCGGGCGGCGGGAGCACACAGATACGCAGTATTTT. It yields the protein CASSLFGRREHTDTQYF. The full variable domain, completed using reference TRBV28 and TRBJ2-3, is DVKVTQSSRYLVKRTGEKVFLECVQDMDHENMFWYRQDPGLGLRLIYFSYDVKMKEKGDIPEGYSVSREKKERFSLILESASTNQTSMYLCASSLFGRREHTDTQYFGPGTRLTVL.

The CDR3 region has the DNA TGTGCCAGCAGTGACCTACAGGGGGCCCTTACCTACGAGCAGTACTTC. Translation gives CASSDLQGALTYEQYF. This chain uses TRBV6-5 with TRBJ2-7, with TRBD1 matching 9 bases. After removal of 5 bases from V and 2 bases from J, the junction contained 10 bases not matched to a gene. Germline CDR1 MNHEY, CDR2 SVGAGI. This CDR3 is built from 16 residues.

This clonotype appeared many times. The chain has TRBV7-9 and TRBJ1-4, with D possibly TRBD1 on 5 matching bases. This CDR3 is built from 15 residues. V was clipped by 5 bases and J by 4 bases, with 14 bases between them. Germline V CDR1 and CDR2: SEHNR, FQNEAQ (reference sequence). This CDR3 reads CASSRGPPGNEKLFF. Written as DNA, the CDR3 is TGTGCCAGCAGCCGGGGACCCCCCGGTAATGAAAAACTGTTTTTT.

About this clonotype: The CDR3 does not end in the conserved phenylalanine or tryptophan, so this is likely a read error. This chain connects TRBV5-6 to TRBJ2-7, with 7 bases aligning to TRBD1. Unmatched junction bases numbered 5, after V lost 0 bases and J lost 5 bases. The CDR3 spans 14 residues. Germline V CDR1 and CDR2: SGHDT, YYEEEE. CDR3 coding DNA: TGTGCCAGCAGCTTGGGACAGGGTCCTGACGAGCAGTACTCC. It encodes CASSLGQGPDEQYS.

This clonotype was counted many times. The CDR3 loop is CASSLQNEDRSSYEQYF. CDR3 DNA: TGCGCCAGCAGCCTGCAAAACGAAGACAGAAGCTCCTACGAGCAGTACTTC. The chain recombines TRBV5-1 with TRBJ2-7; perhaps TRBD1 as D (5 bases). Germline lookup yields CDR1 SGHRS and CDR2 YFSETQ. This CDR3 spans 17 amino acids. Trimming removed 4 bases from V and 0 bases from J, with 20 bases in between.

This sequence joins TRBV4-3 and TRBJ2-7; the D gene is possibly TRBD1 (6 bases). CDR1 and CDR2 from the germline V gene are LGHNA and YSLEER. Trimming cost V 0 bases and J 4 bases, with 13 bases left between them. The CDR3 contains 15 residues. This CDR3 is CASSQDWNRAYEQYF. In DNA, the CDR3 is TGCGCCAGCAGCCAAGACTGGAACAGGGCTTACGAGCAGTACTTC.

Turning to this clonotype: The junction and the germline gene differ at one end; a read error may be behind it. The chain couples TRBV5-3 to TRBJ1-1, with D tentatively TRBD1 (6 bases). TRBV5-3 is noted as an ORF with a role that remains uncertain. The CDR3 loop spans 18 amino acids. In nucleotides, the CDR3 is TGTGCCAGCAGCTGGGGGTGGTTTTCACAGGGCATGAACACTGAAGCTTTCTTT. Amino acids: CASSWGWFSQGMNTEAFF.

This clonotype appeared a few times. A much larger clone differs by one base, so this may be a read error. V gene TRBV7-9 combines with J gene TRBJ1-1; no clear D gene. The CDR3 contains 13 residues. Germline V gives CDR1 SEHNR, CDR2 FQNEAQ (reference sequence). V shed 8 bases and J shed 1 base, with 11 bases lying between them. CDR3 coding DNA: TGTGCCAGCCGGTCGGGCCCGAACACTGAAGCTTTCTTT. As protein: CASRSGPNTEAFF.

Concerning this clonotype: A much larger clone sits a single nucleotide away, making a read error possible. This chain connects TRBV5-1 to TRBJ2-1; 10 positions match TRBD1. CDR1 and CDR2 (germline): SGHRS, YFSETQ. The CDR3 sequence is 15 residues long. The CDR3 is CVSSPDRGLGNEQFF. CDR3 nucleotide sequence: TGCGTCAGCAGCCCCGACAGGGGGCTAGGCAATGAGCAGTTCTTC.

The chain recombines TRBV24-1 with TRBJ2-5, with 8 positions matching TRBD1. Germline V gene data show CDR1 as KGHDR and CDR2 as SFDVKD. This CDR3 region has 16 residues. V shed 5 bases, J shed 4 bases, and the junction held 11 bases outside the gene matches. As DNA, the CDR3 is TGTGCCACCAGTGGCTCTAGGCAGGGGGCTAGAGAGACCCAGTACTTC. Its protein product is CATSGSRQGARETQYF.

The table lists this clonotype with many counts. The chain links TRBV29-1 to TRBJ2-5; 9 bases agree with TRBD2. The CDR3 has 15 residues. Trimming cost V 4 bases and J 1 base; bases outside gene matches: 7. CDR1 is SQVTM and CDR2 is ANQGSEA in the germline V gene. For the CDR3, the DNA is TGCAGCGTTGTAGGGCTAGCGGGGATCCAAGAGACCCAGTACTTC. Its protein product is CSVVGLAGIQETQYF.

This clonotype was recorded a few times. The rearrangement joins TRBV29-1 to TRBJ1-1, with 7 bases matching TRBD1. J was trimmed by 1 base and V by 8 bases; bases with no gene match: 4. Germline V gene sequence: CDR1 SQVTM, CDR2 ANQGSEA. The CDR3 length is 12 residues. Here the CDR3 reads CSIRTGNTEAFF. The CDR3 bases are TGCAGCATTCGGACAGGGAACACTGAAGCTTTCTTT.

The CDR3 DNA sequence: TGTGCCAGCAGCCAAGACTACAGGGGGCCAGGTGTCTACAATGAGCAGTTCTTC. Its protein product is CASSQDYRGPGVYNEQFF. The chain couples TRBV14 to TRBJ2-1, with 9 positions matching TRBD1. Germline CDR1 reads SGHDN; CDR2 reads FVKESK. This CDR3 has 18 amino acids. The V segment lost 0 bases and the J segment 3 bases; nucleotides outside the gene matches: 9.

This clonotype was counted many times. The V gene is TRBV28, the J gene TRBJ1-1; TRBD1 is a possible D gene (5 bases). Trimming removed 1 base from V and 5 bases from J, with 11 bases in between. Germline V gene lookup returns CDR1 MDHEN and CDR2 SYDVKM. This CDR3 comprises 14 residues. CDR3 sequence reads: CASSLSQGGTEAFF. For the CDR3, the DNA is TGTGCCAGCAGTTTATCGCAGGGAGGGACTGAAGCTTTCTTT.

This clonotype has ten or more counts. The chain recombines TRBV5-1 with TRBJ2-5, with 7 bases lining up with TRBD1. Looked up from germline, CDR1 is SGHRS and CDR2 is YFSETQ. J lost 5 bases, V lost 1 base, and 5 bases had no gene match. There are 14 residues in the CDR3. CDR3 protein: CASSLTLDRETQYF. In nucleotides, the CDR3 is TGCGCCAGCAGCTTGACTTTGGACAGGGAGACCCAGTACTTC.

This clonotype was observed a few times. The rearrangement links TRBV20-1 to TRBJ2-7; D might be TRBD1 (5 bases). This CDR3 comprises 15 residues. Trimming removed 0 bases at V and 2 bases at J, with 14 bases between. Germline-derived CDR1 and CDR2 are DFQATT and SNEGSKA (reference sequence). The DNA of the CDR3 is TGCAGTGCTAGAGACCCGAACAGGAGCCCCTACGAGCAGTACTTC. This translates into CSARDPNRSPYEQYF.

As to this clonotype: Since a much larger clone is just one base distant, this may be a read error. This rearrangement joins TRBV7-9 to TRBJ1-6, with 8 nucleotides matching TRBD1. In germline, CDR1 is SEHNR, CDR2 FQNEAQ (reference sequence). This CDR3 is 14 amino acids long. The junction had 11 bases not matched to a gene; V was cut back by 10 bases and J by 9 bases. CDR3 in DNA: TGTGCCAACAGTTTGGACAGGGTTATTTCACCCCTCCACTTT. This codes for CANSLDRVISPLHF.

Turning to this clonotype: This sequence may be a read error, since a much larger clone differs from it by one base. This chain uses TRBV6-5 with TRBJ2-7, with D perhaps TRBD1 (5 bases). This CDR3 is 15 amino acids long. V gave up 2 bases and J gave up 6 bases, with 17 bases separating them. CDR1 is MNHEY and CDR2 is SVGAGI in the germline V gene. CDR3 DNA: TGTGCCAGCAGTTACCTTCTTAGGGGCCTCGCCGAGCAGTACTTC. It specifies CASSYLLRGLAEQYF.

The chain couples TRBV13 to TRBJ2-3; TRBD1 agrees at 8 bases. In germline, CDR1 is PRHDT, CDR2 FYEKMQ (reference sequence). The CDR3 length is 16 residues. V dropped 1 base and J dropped 2; count of bases not matched to a gene: 5. The CDR3 DNA sequence: TGTGCCAGCAGCTTAGCGGTACAGGGGGTCACAGATACGCAGTATTTT. The encoded protein is CASSLAVQGVTDTQYF.

This clonotype showed up many times. V and J are TRBV4-1 and TRBJ1-1; D is unclear. Germline loops: CDR1 MGHRA, CDR2 YSYEKL. The germline V and J ends were trimmed by 3 bases and 6 bases, with 5 bases remaining between them. The CDR3 contains 11 residues. In nucleotides, the CDR3 is TGCGCCAGCAGCCATAGGTCTGAAGCTTTCTTT. It is translated as CASSHRSEAFF.

In this sample, this clonotype turned up a few times. V is TRBV19 and J is TRBJ2-3; D call uncertain. CDR3 length equals 15 residues. V was trimmed by 4 bases and J by 0 bases, leaving 11 bases between them. Germline assignment: CDR1 LNHDA and CDR2 SQIVND (reference sequence). CDR3 protein: CASSKVVTSTDTQYF. DNA for the CDR3: TGTGCCAGTAGTAAAGTCGTTACTAGCACAGATACGCAGTATTTT.